The T cell receptor (beta chain) under discussion was sequenced for a study of T cell repertoires in cytomegalovirus infection. Study overall: CMV epitopes in the study were HLA-C-restricted (recently identified) and HLA-B-restricted (well studied). Indications came from public TCR beta signatures; they pointed to CMV infection and to a matching HLA type.

TCRdb independently ran MiXCR on the reads; one entry per CDR3 protein. The table includes about 310,000 distinct CDR3 sequences, approximately 25% detected once. A word on this clonotype: No antigen is known for it.

With 3 bases removed from V and 4 bases from J, the gap between germline ends came to 6 bases. The CDR3 totals 13 residues. From germline, CDR1 is ENHRY and CDR2 SYGVKD. Points from the study as a whole: Summed frequency of public TCR beta families distinguished CMV carriers with the relevant HLA. Clonotype analysis showed dominance of the ex vivo response by HLA-C-restricted CMV-specific TCR beta clonotypes.

The clonotype was recovered from a human donor in good health (CMV status not recorded). Some clones in this sample may be carry-over from other donors' samples. V is TRBV10-3 and J is TRBJ2-2; D gene uncertain. The sequenced sample was cultured PBMCs, obtained from culture after CMV antigen stimulation. Here the CDR3 DNA reads TGTGCCATCAGTGAAGACCGCACCGGGGAGCTGTTTTTT. Amino acid sequence: CAISEDRTGELFF.